Below are 19 T cell receptor beta chains sequenced from a single sample in a study of blood T cells in healthy people across ages. A second PCR, run for roughly 7 to 12 cycles, used a sample-barcoded 5' primer plus a J-beta primer mix. Each CDR3 protein gets one entry after TCRdb re-called the 5' RACE reads with MiXCR. Here the sample spans fewer than 900,000 distinct CDR3 sequences, 35% to 40% being singletons. The sample comprised blood. These receptors were taken from a man younger than 35 in good health.

This chain links TRBV5-5 with TRBJ1-1; 7 nucleotides agree with TRBD1. Germline-derived CDR1 and CDR2 are SGHKS and YYEKEE (reference sequence). The CDR3 runs to 14 residues. V shed 5 bases, J shed 1 base, and the junction held 5 bases outside the gene matches. The CDR3 loop reads CASRKQGRNTEAFF. DNA of the CDR3: TGTGCCAGCAGAAAACAGGGGAGGAACACTGAAGCTTTCTTT.

This clonotype was seen more than once but under ten times. The rearrangement uses TRBV7-2 and TRBJ2-1; either TRBD1 or TRBD2 may fit D (5 bases each). The CDR3 totals 15 residues. The V and J ends lost 1 base and 12 bases respectively, with 19 bases between them. CDR1 is SGHTA, CDR2 FQGNSA, per germline. The DNA of the CDR3 is TGTGCCAGCAGCTTAGGGGCAGGGAGTACAATGATGCAGTTCTTC. It specifies CASSLGAGSTMMQFF.

This clonotype turned up a few times. As DNA, the CDR3 is TGCAGCGCCGGAGACAGGGGGCGCGGAGTTGGTGGCTACACCTTC. It codes for CSAGDRGRGVGGYTF. This chain connects TRBV29-1 to TRBJ1-2; 10 positions agree with TRBD1. This CDR3 is built from 15 residues. With 7 bases clipped from V and 7 bases from J, the junction kept 15 bases outside the gene matches. CDR1 SQVTM and CDR2 ANQGSEA come from the germline V gene.

The chain joins TRBV7-9 to TRBJ2-3; 10 bases map to TRBD2. Germline V gene sequence: CDR1 SEHNR, CDR2 FQNEAQ (reference sequence). J was trimmed by 0 bases and V by 5 bases; bases with no gene match: 14. The CDR3 has 19 amino acids. DNA of the CDR3: TGTGCCAGCAGCCCGAGCGGGGGGGCCGTACGAGGGAGCACAGATACGCAGTATTTT. It encodes CASSPSGGAVRGSTDTQYF.

In this sample, this clonotype turned up many times. The chain has TRBV20-1 and TRBJ2-3; D possibly corresponds to TRBD1 (5 bases). Germline lookup yields CDR1 DFQATT and CDR2 SNEGSKA (reference sequence). V was shortened by 0 bases and J by 7 bases, with 17 bases between the two germline ends. There are 15 residues in the CDR3. The CDR3, as DNA: TGCAGTGCTAGAGATCCGGCAGGGTTAAGAAATACGCAGTATTTT. Protein product: CSARDPAGLRNTQYF.

V usage is TRBV20-1 and J usage is TRBJ1-2, with D hard to call. The V end lost 0 bases, the J end lost 6 bases, and 14 bases lay between the germline ends. The CDR3 spans 14 residues. Germline V CDR1 and CDR2: DFQATT, SNEGSKA (reference sequence). CDR3 protein: CSARDFWADDGYTF. As DNA, the CDR3 is TGCAGTGCTAGAGATTTTTGGGCCGATGATGGCTACACCTTC.

Note on this clonotype: A junction end diverges from the germline sequence, so it may reflect a read error. CDR3: CATSDSGGSSYNGQFF. The CDR3 nucleotides are TGTGCCACCAGTGATTCAGGGGGCAGCTCCTACAATGGGCAGTTCTTC. The V call is TRBV24-1, the J call TRBJ2-1, with 8 bases matching TRBD1. Germline assignment: CDR1 KGHDR and CDR2 SFDVKD. The CDR3 has 16 residues.

The V and J genes are TRBV12-3 or TRBV12-4 and TRBJ2-4; D might be TRBD1 or TRBD2, each matching 5 bases. The DNA end is a closer match to TRBJ2-5, so the J assignment may be wrong. The CDR3 runs to 13 residues. CDR3 region: CASSRDVQETQYF. The CDR3 coding sequence is TGTGCCAGCAGCAGGGACGTTCAAGAGACCCAGTACTTC.

This clonotype was observed a few times. The genes are TRBV4-1 and TRBJ1-2; TRBD1 agrees at 7 bases. V dropped 2 bases and J dropped 4; count of bases not matched to a gene: 7. Germline V lookup: CDR1 MGHRA, CDR2 YSYEKL. The CDR3 loop spans 15 amino acids. CDR3 protein: CASSQPATGLYGYTF. DNA of the CDR3: TGCGCCAGCAGCCAACCTGCGACAGGGCTCTATGGCTACACCTTC.

The genes are TRBV5-4 and TRBJ2-2, with 7 bases that match TRBD1. Trimming removed 6 bases from V and 0 bases from J; junction bases left unmatched: 8. The CDR3 runs 16 residues. The germline CDR1 and CDR2 sequences are SGHNT and YYREEE (reference sequence). CDR3 coding DNA: TGTGCCAGCACCCCGTCAACAGGGGCGAACACCGGGGAGCTGTTTTTT. Translation: CASTPSTGANTGELFF.

This clonotype occurred many times. V gene TRBV6-5 combines with J gene TRBJ2-3, with TRBD2 matching 11 bases. The CDR3 runs 12 residues. V was pared by 8 bases and J by 9 bases, with 4 bases of the junction left unmatched. Germline loops: CDR1 MNHEY, CDR2 SVGAGI. The CDR3 DNA follows: TGTGCCAGCGCTTCTAGCGGGGGGACGCAGTATTTT. The encoded protein is CASASSGGTQYF.

This clonotype was seen more than once but under ten times. J is TRBJ2-1 and V is TRBV20-1, with 8 bases fitting TRBD2. CDR3 length equals 15 residues. V lost 0 bases and J lost 4; bases outside the gene matches: 5. Germline CDR1 DFQATT, CDR2 SNEGSKA (reference sequence). The CDR3 loop reads CSARDREGPYNEQFF. The CDR3, as DNA: TGCAGTGCTAGAGACCGGGAGGGCCCTTACAATGAGCAGTTCTTC.

This clonotype was counted once. The final CDR3 position lacks the conserved phenylalanine or tryptophan, pointing to a likely read error. The CDR3 nucleotides read TGTGCCAGCAGTTTACGTGGCGGGGGGGAAACAGATACGCAGTATTCT. Translated: CASSLRGGGETDTQYS. This chain connects TRBV12-3 or TRBV12-4 to TRBJ2-3, with TRBD2 matching over 9 bases. Losses at the gene ends were 2 bases for V and 3 bases for J; bases not matched to a gene: 6. CDR3 length: 16 residues.

This clonotype was picked up a small number of times. The chain is built from TRBV5-1 and TRBJ2-7; 7 bases match TRBD1. This CDR3 comprises 12 residues. J lost 7 bases, V lost 2 bases, and 3 bases had no gene match. From germline, CDR1 is SGHRS and CDR2 YFSETQ. CDR3 protein: CASSFTGDEQYF. CDR3 bases: TGCGCCAGCAGCTTTACAGGGGATGAGCAGTACTTC.

This clonotype occurred a few times. The chain recombines TRBV20-1 with TRBJ1-1; the D gene is possibly TRBD1 (5 bases). This CDR3 region has 14 residues. Germline V gene lookup returns CDR1 DFQATT and CDR2 SNEGSKA (reference sequence). V gave up 6 bases and J gave up 8 bases, with 22 bases separating them. Written as DNA, the CDR3 is TGCAGTGCCCCCCTCGAGGGGTTGCTGGGGGAAGCTTTCTTT. The encoded protein is CSAPLEGLLGEAFF.

The V call is TRBV12-3 or TRBV12-4, the J call TRBJ2-3; D is uncertain. V dropped 3 bases and J dropped 3 bases, with 13 bases sitting between them. CDR3 size: 15 residues. The CDR3 DNA sequence: TGTGCCAGCAGTTTTATCCCGGAAAGAACAGATACGCAGTATTTT. It translates to CASSFIPERTDTQYF.

The V call is TRBV25-1, the J call TRBJ1-4; no clear D. V was trimmed by 1 base and J by 10 bases, leaving 4 bases between them. The length of the CDR3 is 11 residues. In germline, CDR1 is MGHDK, CDR2 SYGVNS. This CDR3 reads CASSESVKLFF. CDR3 sequence (DNA): TGTGCCAGCAGTGAATCGGTAAAACTGTTTTTT.

About this clonotype: The junction differs from germline at one of its ends, possibly a read error. The V call is TRBV28, the J call TRBJ2-1; the D gene is possibly TRBD2 (6 bases). Germline CDR1 MDHEN, CDR2 SYDVKM. CDR3 length: 16 residues. CDR3 sequence: CTSSITGTLPYNEQFF. CDR3 DNA: TGTACCAGCAGTATAACCGGGACTCTCCCCTACAATGAGCAGTTCTTC.

This clonotype was detected many times. CDR3 amino acids: CSASERGSYEQYF. DNA of the CDR3: TGCAGTGCTAGCGAGAGGGGATCCTACGAGCAGTACTTC. V and J are TRBV20-1 and TRBJ2-7, with D possibly being TRBD1 or TRBD2 (5 bases each). The CDR3 has 13 amino acids. CDR1 and CDR2 from the germline V gene are DFQATT and SNEGSKA (reference sequence). V lost 3 bases, J lost 1 base, and 10 bases lay in between.